Each of the 21 T cell receptor beta chains below was sequenced from the same sample in a study of OX40 agonist ivuxolimab in advanced cancers. Profiling relied on immunoSEQ multiplex PCR, and the TCRdb table lists in-frame clones only, not all of them. The sample holds about 53,000 clones, approximately 92% seen once. The starting material was CD4+ or CD8+ T cells sorted from blood, obtained in a trial of the OX40 agonist ivuxolimab. Receptor source: an adult with an advanced solid tumor such as melanoma, head and neck, liver or kidney cancer.

The table lists this clone with a count of one. The genes are TRBV30 and TRBJ1-2; TRBD1 agrees at 8 bases. In germline, CDR1 is GTSNPN, CDR2 SVGIG (reference sequence). V was clipped by 0 bases and J by 6 bases; unmatched bases: 3. The CDR3 totals 13 residues. The CDR3 reads CAWSVATGDGYTF. The CDR3 DNA sequence: TGTGCCTGGAGTGTTGCGACAGGGGATGGCTACACCTTC. Drawing the rest from reference TRBV30 and TRBJ1-2, the complete variable domain is SQTIHQWPATLVQPVGSPLSLECTVEGTSNPNLYWYRQAAGRGLQLLFYSVGIGQISSEVPQNLSASRPQDRQFILSSKKLLLSDSGFYLCAWSVATGDGYTFGSGTRLTVV.

The genes are TRBV18 and TRBJ1-5, with no clear D. Trimming removed 4 bases from V and 4 bases from J, with 11 bases in between. CDR1 KGHSH and CDR2 LQKENI come from the germline V gene. The CDR3 covers 14 residues. The CDR3 DNA is TGTGCCAGCTCACTCCTCGAGGGAAATCAGCCCCAGCATTTT. This translates into CASSLLEGNQPQHF.

The chain combines TRBV5-1 with TRBJ2-3; D gene uncertain. The ends were cut back, 2 bases at V and 3 bases at J, with 7 bases in the middle. The CDR3 extends over 13 amino acids. The germline V gene has CDR1 SGHRS and CDR2 YFSETQ. The CDR3 here is CASSLLFTDTQYF. CDR3 nucleotides: TGCGCCAGCAGCTTACTTTTTACAGATACGCAGTATTTT.

The rearrangement joins TRBV15 to TRBJ1-2; TRBD1 might be the D (5 bases). Trimming left V 0 bases short and J 6 bases short, with 14 bases between. From germline, CDR1 is LNHNV and CDR2 YYDKDF (reference sequence). The length of the CDR3 is 15 residues. This CDR3 is CATSRDNSGPHGYTF. The CDR3 DNA is TGTGCCACCAGCAGAGATAATTCAGGGCCTCATGGCTACACCTTC.

The chain recombines TRBV19 with TRBJ1-1, with D unresolved. The germline V gene encodes CDR1 LNHDA and CDR2 SQIVND (reference sequence). The CDR3 is 14 residues long. V was shortened by 5 bases and J by 2 bases, with 12 bases between the two germline ends. The CDR3 coding sequence is TGTGCCAGTAGTGGCAGGCGGTTCAACACTGAAGCTTTCTTT. Its protein product is CASSGRRFNTEAFF.

The chain joins TRBV6-5 to TRBJ1-1; 10 positions agree with TRBD1. The CDR3 covers 14 residues. J gave up 5 bases and V 7 bases, and 7 bases lay outside the gene matches. The germline gives CDR1 MNHEY, CDR2 SVGAGI. This CDR3 reads CASTRQGAGTEAFF. CDR3 DNA sequence: TGTGCCAGCACCAGACAGGGGGCAGGGACTGAAGCTTTCTTT.

V is TRBV30 and J is TRBJ2-1; the D gene is possibly TRBD1 (6 bases). The CDR3 is 14 amino acids. Looked up from germline, CDR1 is GTSNPN and CDR2 is SVGIG (reference sequence). Deletions cut 4 bases from V and 2 bases from J, with 12 bases between. CDR3 region: CAWTPDRTYNEQFF. The CDR3 DNA reads as TGTGCCTGGACTCCGGACAGAACCTACAATGAGCAGTTCTTC.

This chain joins TRBV11-2 and TRBJ2-1; D possibly uses TRBD1 or TRBD2 (5 bases each). This CDR3 spans 13 amino acids. The germline V gene encodes CDR1 SGHAT and CDR2 FQNNGV. V lost 3 bases to trimming and J lost 7 bases, with 10 bases between them. CDR3 sequence reads: CASSFIWGNEQFF. DNA for the CDR3: TGTGCCAGCAGCTTTATATGGGGGAATGAGCAGTTCTTC.

This clone was seen once. The CDR3, as DNA: TGTGCCAGCAGCTTAGGGGGCAGAGTAAATTCACCCCTCCACTTT. Translated: CASSLGGRVNSPLHF. The chain is built from TRBV7-8 and TRBJ1-6; a weak D match, TRBD1 (5 bases). Germline V CDR1 and CDR2: SGHVS, FQNEAQ. The CDR3 is made up of 15 amino acids. Trimming took 1 base from V and 7 from J, leaving 11 bases between them.

The rearrangement joins TRBV6-1 to TRBJ2-7; tentatively, D is TRBD1 (6 bases). Trimming removed 4 bases at V and 2 bases at J, with 18 bases between. Germline V gives CDR1 MNHNS, CDR2 SASEGT. The length of the CDR3 is 16 residues. This CDR3 is CASSGVRGIGTYEQYF. The CDR3 bases are TGTGCCAGCAGTGGAGTCAGGGGAATCGGTACCTACGAGCAGTACTTC.

V usage is TRBV7-2 and J usage is TRBJ2-1; 10 nucleotides align to TRBD2. V was clipped by 2 bases and J by 2 bases; unmatched bases: 6. Germline V gene lookup returns CDR1 SGHTA and CDR2 FQGNSA. The CDR3 runs 17 residues. CDR3 sequence reads: CASSLKSSGSPYNEQFF. DNA for the CDR3: TGTGCCAGCAGCTTAAAGTCTAGCGGGAGCCCCTACAATGAGCAGTTCTTC.

The CDR3 reads CASSFSRTVQRAFF. In DNA, the CDR3 is TGTGCCAGCAGCTTTTCAAGGACAGTACAGAGAGCTTTCTTT. The V and J genes are TRBV11-2 and TRBJ1-1; tentative D call: TRBD1 (6 bases). Germline V gives CDR1 SGHAT, CDR2 FQNNGV. CDR3 length: 14 residues. V was trimmed by 3 bases and J by 10 bases, leaving 18 bases between them.

This clone has only one observation. The V gene is TRBV18, the J gene TRBJ2-5; D is undetermined. The CDR3 loop spans 15 amino acids. Germline values: CDR1 KGHSH, CDR2 LQKENI. The V end lost 1 base, the J end lost 0 bases, and 9 bases lay between the germline ends. The CDR3 protein is CASSPQGTYQETQYF. CDR3 in DNA: TGTGCCAGCTCACCACAGGGAACGTACCAAGAGACCCAGTACTTC.

The chain combines TRBV4-3 with TRBJ1-2; D is perhaps TRBD1 (6 bases). V shed 0 bases and J shed 5 bases, with 22 bases lying between them. The germline CDR1 and CDR2 sequences are LGHNA and YSLEER. The CDR3 runs 18 residues. CDR3 sequence: CASSQDLSGGQQTYGYTF. In DNA form, the CDR3 reads TGCGCCAGCAGCCAAGACCTATCTGGTGGACAGCAAACTTATGGCTACACCTTC.

The chain recombines TRBV19 with TRBJ2-7, with D uncertain. This CDR3 is 11 amino acids long. Germline loops: CDR1 LNHDA, CDR2 SQIVND (reference sequence). The V end was cut by 3 bases, the J end by 6 bases, with 6 bases between. CDR3 in amino acids: CASSMSSEQYF. The CDR3 nucleotides are TGTGCCAGTAGTATGAGTAGCGAGCAGTACTTC. Using reference TRBV19 and TRBJ2-7 for the parts outside the CDR3, the full variable domain is DGGITQSPKYLFRKEGQNVTLSCEQNLNHDAMYWYRQDPGQGLRLIYYSQIVNDFQKGDIAEGYSVSREKKESFPLTVTSAQKNPTAFYLCASSMSSEQYFGPGTRLTVT.

This chain joins TRBV28 and TRBJ2-5, with 16 bases matching TRBD2. The CDR3 loop spans 19 amino acids. The V segment lost 4 bases and the J segment 0 bases; nucleotides outside the gene matches: 8. CDR1 MDHEN and CDR2 SYDVKM come from the germline V gene. The CDR3 sequence is CASSSPGLAGGEYQETQYF. CDR3 bases: TGTGCCAGCAGTTCTCCGGGACTAGCGGGGGGGGAATACCAAGAGACCCAGTACTTC.

The chain uses TRBV28 and TRBJ1-2; 11 nucleotides agree with TRBD1. With 8 bases clipped from V and 5 bases from J, the junction kept 7 bases outside the gene matches. Germline assignment: CDR1 MDHEN and CDR2 SYDVKM. The length of the CDR3 is 14 residues. The chain's CDR3 is CASRGQGVQYGYTF. CDR3 in DNA: TGTGCCAGCCGGGGACAGGGGGTACAATATGGCTACACCTTC.

The V and J genes are TRBV2 and TRBJ2-4; D is undetermined. Per the germline V gene, CDR1 is SNHLY and CDR2 is FYNNEI. The CDR3 is 15 amino acids. Trimming removed 2 bases from V and 6 bases from J, with 14 bases in between. In DNA, the CDR3 is TGTGCCAGCAGTGAAAGTGCTAGACTCACAAACATTCAGTACTTC. Translated, it gives CASSESARLTNIQYF.

The chain carries TRBV2 and TRBJ2-1, with unresolved D. CDR3 length: 11 residues. Germline V gives CDR1 SNHLY, CDR2 FYNNEI. Trimming removed 5 bases from V and 8 bases from J, with 7 bases in between. The CDR3 sequence: CASSSFYEQFF. CDR3 DNA: TGTGCCAGCAGTTCGTTTTATGAGCAGTTCTTC.

This clone turned up a few times. The CDR3 spells CASSPDRSSYEQYF. The CDR3 nucleotides read TGTGCCAGCTCACCGGACAGGAGCTCCTACGAGCAGTACTTC. The chain carries TRBV18 and TRBJ2-7, with TRBD1 matching over 7 bases. Trimming took 3 bases from V and 0 from J; bases not matched to a gene: 2. The CDR3 runs to 14 residues. Germline V lookup: CDR1 KGHSH, CDR2 LQKENI. Full variable domain (remainder filled in from reference TRBV18 and TRBJ2-7): NAGVMQNPRHLVRRRGQEARLRCSPMKGHSHVYWYRQLPEEGLKFMVYLQKENIIDESGMPKERFSAEFPKEGPSILRIQQVVRGDSAAYFCASSPDRSSYEQYFGPGTRLTVT.

This clone was seen only a few times. The rearrangement links TRBV5-1 to TRBJ2-1, with D possibly TRBD2 on 5 matching bases. V gave up 2 bases and J gave up 8 bases, with 11 bases separating them. Germline V gene data show CDR1 as SGHRS and CDR2 as YFSETQ. The CDR3 covers 13 residues. This CDR3 reads CASSFIPEDEQFF. The CDR3 bases are TGCGCCAGCAGCTTTATCCCGGAGGATGAGCAGTTCTTC.